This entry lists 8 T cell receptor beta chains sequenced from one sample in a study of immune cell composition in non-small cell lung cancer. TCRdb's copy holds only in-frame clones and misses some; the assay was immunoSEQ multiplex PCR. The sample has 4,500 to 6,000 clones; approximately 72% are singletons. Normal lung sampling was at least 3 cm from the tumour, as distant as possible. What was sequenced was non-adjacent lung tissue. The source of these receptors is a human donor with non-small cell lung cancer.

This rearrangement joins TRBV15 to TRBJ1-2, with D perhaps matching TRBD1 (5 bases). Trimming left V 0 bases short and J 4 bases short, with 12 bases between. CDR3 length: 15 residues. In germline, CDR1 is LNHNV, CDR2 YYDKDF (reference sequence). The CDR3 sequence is CATSREVDSFYGYTF. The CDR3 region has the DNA TGTGCCACCAGCAGAGAGGTCGACAGCTTCTATGGCTACACCTTC.

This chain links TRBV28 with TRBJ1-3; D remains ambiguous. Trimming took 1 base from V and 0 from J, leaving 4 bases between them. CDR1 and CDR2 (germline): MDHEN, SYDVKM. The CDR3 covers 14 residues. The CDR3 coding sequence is TGTGCCAGCAGTTTATCGGTCTCTGGAAACACCATATATTTT. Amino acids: CASSLSVSGNTIYF.

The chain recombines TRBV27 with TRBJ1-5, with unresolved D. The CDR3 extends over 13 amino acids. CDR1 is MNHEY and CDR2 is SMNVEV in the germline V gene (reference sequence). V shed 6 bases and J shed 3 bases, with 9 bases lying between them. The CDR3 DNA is TGTGCCAGCAGCCCGAGCTTCAATCAGCCCCAGCATTTT. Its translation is CASSPSFNQPQHF.

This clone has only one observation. CDR3 coding DNA: TGTGCCAGCAGCTTGTCTCCCCAGGGGGCGAACGAGCAGTACTTC. This codes for CASSLSPQGANEQYF. The chain links TRBV5-5 to TRBJ2-7, with 8 bases lining up with TRBD1. CDR1 and CDR2 (germline): SGHKS, YYEKEE (reference sequence). The V segment lost 1 base and the J segment 5 bases; nucleotides outside the gene matches: 8. The CDR3 has 15 amino acids.

CDR3 loop: CASSWGHLSGNTIYF. DNA for the CDR3: TGTGCCAGCAGTTGGGGACATCTCTCTGGAAACACCATATATTTT. V and J are TRBV28 and TRBJ1-3; possibly TRBD1 for D (6 bases). The germline gives CDR1 MDHEN, CDR2 SYDVKM. V was trimmed by 4 bases and J by 0 bases, leaving 10 bases between them. The CDR3 length is 15 residues.

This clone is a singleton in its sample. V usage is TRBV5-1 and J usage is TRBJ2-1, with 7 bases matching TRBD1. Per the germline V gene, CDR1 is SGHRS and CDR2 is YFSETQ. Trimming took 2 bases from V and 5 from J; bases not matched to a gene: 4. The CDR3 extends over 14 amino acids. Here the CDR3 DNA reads TGCGCCAGCAGCTTCCGGGACAGACACAATGAGCAGTTCTTC. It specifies CASSFRDRHNEQFF. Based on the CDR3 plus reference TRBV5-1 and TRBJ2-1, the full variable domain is KAGVTQTPRYLIKTRGQQVTLSCSPISGHRSVSWYQQTPGQGLQFLFEYFSETQRNKGNFPGRFSGRQFSNSRSEMNVSTLELGDSALYLCASSFRDRHNEQFFGPGTRLTVL.

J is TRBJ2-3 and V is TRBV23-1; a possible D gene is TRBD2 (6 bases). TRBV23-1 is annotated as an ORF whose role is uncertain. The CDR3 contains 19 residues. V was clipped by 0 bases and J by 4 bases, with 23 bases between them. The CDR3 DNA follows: TGCGCCAGCAGTCAATCGATCGCGTGGGGGGAGCGTCTGGCAGATACGCAGTATTTT. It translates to CASSQSIAWGERLADTQYF.

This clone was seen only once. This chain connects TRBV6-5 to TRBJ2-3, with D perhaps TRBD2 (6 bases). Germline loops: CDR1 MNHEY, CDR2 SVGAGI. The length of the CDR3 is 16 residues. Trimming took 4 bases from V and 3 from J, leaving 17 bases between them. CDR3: CASSWDLATTTDTQYF. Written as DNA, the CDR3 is TGTGCCAGCAGTTGGGACTTAGCGACTACGACAGATACGCAGTATTTT.